One sample yielded the 28 T cell receptor beta chains listed below, sequenced in a study of Ad26.COV2.S vaccination and SARS-CoV-2 variants. Data came from immunoSEQ multiplex PCR; TCRdb stores just in-frame clones and leaves some out. This repertoire shows hundreds of thousands of clones, around 90% found once; its top ten account for 1.5%. Indicated treatment: 19 received Ad26.COV2.S at low or high dose, single or two shots; five or six received placebo; per-sample allocation not given. Sampling took place 63 days after the first vaccine or placebo injection. Sequencing used peripheral blood, obtained in a trial of Ad26.COV2.S vaccine versus placebo. The receptors were gathered from a person between 18 and 65 years old who received the Ad26.COV2.S COVID-19 vaccine or a placebo.

V usage is TRBV12-5 and J usage is TRBJ2-1; 8 nucleotides line up with TRBD1. Losses at the gene ends were 3 bases for V and 7 bases for J; bases not matched to a gene: 11. This CDR3 is 16 amino acids long. Per the germline V gene, CDR1 is LGHNT and CDR2 is FRNRAP. The CDR3, as DNA: TGTGCTAGTGGTTTCCCAACCGGGACAGGCTATAATGAGCAGTTCTTC. Translated, it gives CASGFPTGTGYNEQFF. Based on the CDR3 plus reference TRBV12-5 and TRBJ2-1, the full variable domain is DARVTQTPRHKVTEMGQEVTMRCQPILGHNTVFWYRQTMMQGLELLAYFRNRAPLDDSGMPKDRFSAEMPDATLATLKIQPSEPRDSAVYFCASGFPTGTGYNEQFFGPGTRLTVL.

V usage is TRBV6-5 and J usage is TRBJ1-1, with a tentative D call TRBD1 (6 bases). V was pared by 7 bases and J by 5 bases, with 14 bases between. CDR1 is MNHEY, CDR2 SVGAGI, per germline. CDR3 length equals 13 residues. The CDR3 reads CASTQRGRTEAFF. CDR3 coding DNA: TGTGCCAGCACCCAACGGGGGCGAACTGAAGCTTTCTTT.

This clone was observed a single time. The chain recombines TRBV3-1 (or the pseudogene TRBV3-2) with TRBJ2-5; D not certain. The length of the CDR3 is 14 residues. CDR1 LGHDT and CDR2 YNNKEL come from the germline V gene (reference sequence). Deletions cut 1 base from V and 1 base from J, with 7 bases between. CDR3 sequence: CASSQGIRQETQYF. Here the CDR3 DNA reads TGTGCCAGCAGCCAAGGTATCCGCCAAGAGACCCAGTACTTC.

The chain uses TRBV6-5 and TRBJ1-6; 7 bases map to TRBD1. The CDR3 is 15 amino acids. Germline values: CDR1 MNHEY, CDR2 SVGAGI. Losses at the gene ends were 4 bases for V and 7 bases for J; bases not matched to a gene: 7. The CDR3 nucleotides read TGTGCCAGCAGTTTCTCCGGGACAGCGAATTCACCCCTCCACTTT. It codes for CASSFSGTANSPLHF.

This clone has only one observation. CDR3 in DNA: TGTGCCAGCAGGACCATTGAAGAGACCCAGTACTTC. It yields the protein CASRTIEETQYF. The chain couples TRBV12-3 or TRBV12-4 to TRBJ2-5; the D is unclear. V lost 6 bases and J lost 3, with 8 bases in between. The CDR3 length is 12 residues.

This clone was found once. The chain employs TRBV5-4 and TRBJ1-2; unclear D gene. The CDR3 has 13 residues. Germline-derived CDR1 and CDR2 are SGHNT and YYREEE (reference sequence). V was shortened by 7 bases and J by 10 bases, with 20 bases between the two germline ends. For the CDR3, the DNA is TGTGCCAGCGCGGCCCGTGGGGTCGTGAACTACACCTTC. It codes for CASAARGVVNYTF.

In DNA, the CDR3 is TGTGCCAGCAGCGCGATTCCGGGACAGAGTTCTGGAAACACCATATATTTT. This sequence encodes CASSAIPGQSSGNTIYF. The chain joins TRBV9 to TRBJ1-3; 7 bases fit TRBD1. Trimming at V came to 3 bases and at J to 1 base, leaving 10 bases not matched to a gene. Germline CDR1 is SGDLS and CDR2 is YYNGEE. The CDR3 extends over 17 amino acids.

The CDR3 sequence is CASSLEGQGVSGEQYF. The DNA of the CDR3 is TGCGCCAGCAGCCTCGAGGGACAGGGGGTGTCGGGCGAGCAGTACTTC. The gene calls are TRBV5-1 and TRBJ2-7, with 11 nucleotides matching TRBD1. Germline V lookup: CDR1 SGHRS, CDR2 YFSETQ. This CDR3 region has 16 residues. V was pared by 4 bases and J by 6 bases, with 12 bases of the junction left unmatched.

The rearrangement joins TRBV3-1 (or the pseudogene TRBV3-2) to TRBJ2-3; TRBD2 aligns across 8 bases. The CDR3 has 14 amino acids. V dropped 4 bases and J dropped 3; count of bases not matched to a gene: 3. In germline, CDR1 is LGHDT, CDR2 YNNKEL (reference sequence). The CDR3: CASSPGTSTDTQYF. The DNA for the CDR3 is TGTGCCAGCAGCCCGGGGACTAGTACAGATACGCAGTATTTT.

This clone appeared a single time. V and J are TRBV5-1 and TRBJ2-3; D is unresolved. Trimming stripped 0 bases from V and 1 base from J, with 9 bases between. The CDR3 covers 15 residues. CDR1 is SGHRS, CDR2 YFSETQ, per germline. CDR3 nucleotide sequence: TGCGCCAGCAGCTTGGACTCCTCTGGCACAGATACGCAGTATTTT. Its translation is CASSLDSSGTDTQYF.

V usage is TRBV9 and J usage is TRBJ1-2, with D tentatively TRBD1 (5 bases). This CDR3 contains 14 residues. Per germline, CDR1 SGDLS and CDR2 YYNGEE. V dropped 3 bases and J dropped 4 bases, with 13 bases sitting between them. The CDR3 sequence is CASSGRGVGYGYTF. CDR3 DNA: TGTGCCAGCAGCGGGCGGGGGGTTGGCTATGGCTACACCTTC.

V and J are TRBV7-9 and TRBJ2-7; a possible D gene is TRBD2 (5 bases). The CDR3 has 14 amino acids. Trimming took 5 bases from V and 4 from J, leaving 15 bases between them. Germline V gene data show CDR1 as SEHNR and CDR2 as FQNEAQ (reference sequence). The CDR3 protein is CASSLRGNSYEQYF. Here the CDR3 DNA reads TGTGCCAGCAGCCTTCGAGGGAATAGTTACGAGCAGTACTTC.

The chain carries TRBV5-1 and TRBJ2-1, with D perhaps matching TRBD2 (5 bases). There are 14 residues in the CDR3. Germline lookup yields CDR1 SGHRS and CDR2 YFSETQ. V was pared by 4 bases and J by 4 bases, with 12 bases between. Here the CDR3 reads CASSVEGKYNEQFF. The DNA of the CDR3 is TGCGCCAGCAGCGTTGAGGGAAAGTACAATGAGCAGTTCTTC. Supplemented by reference TRBV5-1 and TRBJ2-1, the full variable domain reads KAGVTQTPRYLIKTRGQQVTLSCSPISGHRSVSWYQQTPGQGLQFLFEYFSETQRNKGNFPGRFSGRQFSNSRSEMNVSTLELGDSALYLCASSVEGKYNEQFFGPGTRLTVL.

The chain couples TRBV3-1 (or the pseudogene TRBV3-2) to TRBJ2-7, with D possibly TRBD2 on 5 matching bases. The CDR3 has 14 residues. Germline loops: CDR1 LGHDT, CDR2 YNNKEL (reference sequence). Trimming removed 2 bases at V and 4 bases at J, with 12 bases between. The CDR3: CASSQPGSGYEQYF. The CDR3 bases are TGTGCCAGCAGCCAACCAGGTTCGGGGTACGAGCAGTACTTC.

The chain joins TRBV3-1 (or the pseudogene TRBV3-2) to TRBJ2-7; 7 bases map to TRBD2. The germline V gene has CDR1 LGHDT and CDR2 YNNKEL (reference sequence). Unmatched junction bases numbered 14, after V lost 3 bases and J lost 6 bases. CDR3 length: 16 residues. CDR3 sequence (DNA): TGTGCCAGCAGCCACGTGCAGTGGGGCGGGAGAGGCGAGCAGTACTTC. Translating it yields CASSHVQWGGRGEQYF.

A single count supports this clone. J is TRBJ2-1 and V is TRBV20-1; D possibly corresponds to TRBD1 (5 bases). The length of the CDR3 is 13 residues. Germline CDR1 and CDR2: DFQATT and SNEGSKA (reference sequence). Trimming cost V 3 bases and J 0 bases, with 6 bases left between them. The CDR3 loop is CSASRGSYNEQFF. DNA for the CDR3: TGCAGTGCTAGTAGGGGCTCCTACAATGAGCAGTTCTTC.

The chain uses TRBV7-8 and TRBJ2-7, with D unresolved. This CDR3 has 15 amino acids. Germline CDR1 is SGHVS and CDR2 is FQNEAQ. Between the trimmed V and J ends, which lost 2 bases and 0 bases, there was a span of 11 bases. Written as DNA, the CDR3 is TGTGCCAGCAGCTTATTTTCCACCATCTCCTACGAGCAGTACTTC. Amino acids: CASSLFSTISYEQYF.

Comments on this clone: Additional DNA sequences in this sample encode the identical CDR3. The genes are TRBV3-1 (or the pseudogene TRBV3-2) and TRBJ2-7, with 9 bases matching TRBD2. The CDR3 totals 15 residues. V trimming: 0 bases; J trimming: 2 bases; junction bases outside the gene matches: 2. Germline V gene sequence: CDR1 LGHDT, CDR2 YNNKEL (reference sequence). CDR3 DNA: TGTGCCAGCAGCCAAGATGCTAGCGGGGCCTACGAGCAGTACTTC. Protein: CASSQDASGAYEQYF.

This chain connects TRBV7-2 to TRBJ2-7, with 11 bases fitting TRBD1. Germline loops: CDR1 SGHTA, CDR2 FQGNSA. J lost 5 bases, V lost 5 bases, and 8 bases had no gene match. CDR3 length: 15 amino acids. The CDR3 loop is CASSPPGTGGNEQYF. For the CDR3, the DNA is TGTGCCAGCAGCCCCCCCGGGACAGGGGGGAACGAGCAGTACTTC.

The rearrangement links TRBV3-1 (or the pseudogene TRBV3-2) to TRBJ2-1, with D hard to call. The CDR3 runs to 12 residues. Germline loops: CDR1 LGHDT, CDR2 YNNKEL (reference sequence). V dropped 2 bases and J dropped 8 bases, with 7 bases sitting between them. The CDR3 coding sequence is TGTGCCAGCAGCCAACCAGGCGATGAGCAGTTCTTC. It translates to CASSQPGDEQFF.

The rearrangement uses TRBV19 and TRBJ1-1, with 9 nucleotides matching TRBD1. The J segment lost 6 bases and the V segment lost 5 bases, leaving 10 bases of the junction unmatched. The CDR3 totals 15 residues. Germline values: CDR1 LNHDA, CDR2 SQIVND (reference sequence). In nucleotides, the CDR3 is TGTGCCAGTAGTTTACAGGGGGCGAGAAAGGCTGAAGCTTTCTTT. Amino acids: CASSLQGARKAEAFF.

In its sample, this clone was seen once. The rearrangement joins TRBV9 to TRBJ1-1; no reliable D call. Trimming stripped 4 bases from V and 11 bases from J, with 21 bases between. The CDR3 sequence is 14 residues long. Germline-derived CDR1 and CDR2 are SGDLS and YYNGEE. The DNA of the CDR3 is TGTGCCAGCAGCCCAGGACTGCCCACCCGAGCGGCTTTCTTT. It translates to CASSPGLPTRAAFF.

The chain couples TRBV19 to TRBJ2-7; possibly TRBD1 or TRBD2 for D (5 bases each). Germline V gene data show CDR1 as LNHDA and CDR2 as SQIVND (reference sequence). The V and J ends lost 5 bases and 3 bases respectively, with 17 bases between them. CDR3 length: 15 amino acids. This chain's CDR3 is CASSLGPGGYYEQYF. The CDR3 coding sequence is TGTGCCAGTAGTCTCGGGCCTGGGGGATACTACGAGCAGTACTTC.

V is TRBV30 and J is TRBJ1-6, with D perhaps matching TRBD1 (6 bases). V lost 4 bases and J 3 bases, leaving 13 bases between the germline ends. Germline V lookup: CDR1 GTSNPN, CDR2 SVGIG (reference sequence). This CDR3 has 15 residues. The CDR3 nucleotides are TGTGCCTGGAATAATGGACAGAGCTATAATTCACCCCTCCACTTT. This codes for CAWNNGQSYNSPLHF. Using reference TRBV30 and TRBJ1-6 for the parts outside the CDR3, the full variable domain is SQTIHQWPATLVQPVGSPLSLECTVEGTSNPNLYWYRQAAGRGLQLLFYSVGIGQISSEVPQNLSASRPQDRQFILSSKKLLLSDSGFYLCAWNNGQSYNSPLHFGNGTRLTVT.

This clone was counted between two and nine times. The same CDR3 arises from other DNA sequences in this sample as well. V usage is TRBV28 and J usage is TRBJ2-7; D unclear. Trimming cost V 4 bases and J 2 bases, with 3 bases left between them. The CDR3 totals 11 residues. Germline loops: CDR1 MDHEN, CDR2 SYDVKM. CDR3 bases: TGTGCCAGCAGTTCTCCCTACGAGCAGTACTTC. Its protein product is CASSSPYEQYF. The variable domain in full, with the rest retrieved from reference TRBV28 and TRBJ2-7, is DVKVTQSSRYLVKRTGEKVFLECVQDMDHENMFWYRQDPGLGLRLIYFSYDVKMKEKGDIPEGYSVSREKKERFSLILESASTNQTSMYLCASSSPYEQYFGPGTRLTVT.

This sequence joins TRBV12-3 or TRBV12-4 and TRBJ1-4; a possible D gene is TRBD1 (6 bases). CDR3 length: 13 amino acids. The V and J ends lost 6 bases and 4 bases respectively, with 9 bases between them. The chain's CDR3 is CASRGQFNEKLFF. CDR3 nucleotide sequence: TGTGCCAGCAGAGGACAGTTTAATGAAAAACTGTTTTTT.

The rearrangement uses TRBV10-3 and TRBJ1-2, with TRBD1 identical over 8 bases. Germline values: CDR1 ENHRY, CDR2 SYGVKD. The CDR3 contains 13 residues. V dropped 6 bases and J dropped 4; count of bases not matched to a gene: 4. The CDR3 sequence: CAIRGQEPYGYTF. Here the CDR3 DNA reads TGTGCCATCAGGGGACAGGAACCCTATGGCTACACCTTC.

The genes are TRBV12-3 or TRBV12-4 and TRBJ1-2; D remains unclear. V was cut by 3 bases and J by 5 bases, with 7 bases left in between. This CDR3 contains 12 residues. CDR3 region: CASSFGAYGYTF. In DNA form, the CDR3 reads TGTGCCAGCAGTTTTGGAGCTTATGGCTACACCTTC.